This passage covers 9 T cell receptor beta chains from one sample sequenced in a study of blood T cell repertoires in COVID-19. Libraries were prepared by immunoSEQ multiplex PCR; TCRdb keeps only in-frame clonotypes and omits some of them. The sample shows 110,000 or so clones, roughly nine tenths of them seen only once. The specimen sequenced was peripheral blood. Source of these receptors: a man between 70 and 80 years old who had recovered from COVID-19.

This clone was counted once. The chain has TRBV11-2 and TRBJ1-2; TRBD1 matches 8 bases. V was pared by 4 bases and J by 1 base, with 8 bases of the junction left unmatched. The CDR3 is 16 amino acids. Germline V gene sequence: CDR1 SGHAT, CDR2 FQNNGV. The CDR3 DNA reads TGTGCCAGCAGCTCCCTCAGGACAGGGCGTAACTATGGCTACACCTTC. Amino acids: CASSSLRTGRNYGYTF.

The rearrangement joins TRBV5-4 to TRBJ2-3; TRBD2 agrees at 9 bases. Trimming at V came to 0 bases and at J to 4 bases, leaving 3 bases not matched to a gene. This CDR3 is 15 amino acids long. Germline V gives CDR1 SGHNT, CDR2 YYREEE (reference sequence). The CDR3 sequence is CASSLAAGGSDTQYF. Written as DNA, the CDR3 is TGTGCCAGCAGCTTGGCAGCGGGAGGCTCAGATACGCAGTATTTT. The variable domain in full, with the rest retrieved from reference TRBV5-4 and TRBJ2-3, is ETGVTQSPTHLIKTRGQQVTLRCSSQSGHNTVSWYQQALGQGPQFIFQYYREEENGRGNFPPRFSGLQFPNYSSELNVNALELDDSALYLCASSLAAGGSDTQYFGPGTRLTVL.

The chain combines TRBV5-5 with TRBJ2-3; 7 bases are shared with TRBD1. Germline trimming cut 1 base from V and 2 bases from J; bases unmatched to any gene: 13. Germline CDR1 reads SGHKS; CDR2 reads YYEKEE (reference sequence). CDR3 length equals 18 residues. The CDR3 DNA follows: TGTGCCAGCAGCTTGTGGAGCGCCGGGACAGCTTACACAGATACGCAGTATTTT. It is translated as CASSLWSAGTAYTDTQYF.

The rearrangement links TRBV7-8 to TRBJ2-5; a possible D gene is TRBD1 (5 bases). V dropped 5 bases and J dropped 2 bases, with 18 bases sitting between them. Germline assignment: CDR1 SGHVS and CDR2 FQNEAQ. This CDR3 region has 16 residues. The CDR3 region is CASSPGSSPTQETQYF. The DNA of the CDR3 is TGTGCCAGCAGCCCAGGGTCCAGCCCCACACAAGAGACCCAGTACTTC.

The chain uses TRBV28 and TRBJ1-3, with D hard to call. The CDR3 has 13 residues. V shed 6 bases and J shed 0 bases, with 6 bases lying between them. Germline V CDR1 and CDR2: MDHEN, SYDVKM. Written as DNA, the CDR3 is TGTGCCAGCAGGTCCTCCTCTGGAAACACCATATATTTT. It specifies CASRSSSGNTIYF. Using reference TRBV28 and TRBJ1-3 for the parts outside the CDR3, the full variable domain is DVKVTQSSRYLVKRTGEKVFLECVQDMDHENMFWYRQDPGLGLRLIYFSYDVKMKEKGDIPEGYSVSREKKERFSLILESASTNQTSMYLCASRSSSGNTIYFGEGSWLTVV.

V usage is TRBV7-2 and J usage is TRBJ2-7; D might be TRBD2 (6 bases). This CDR3 is built from 15 residues. CDR1 is SGHTA, CDR2 FQGNSA, per germline. Trimming removed 1 base from V and 4 bases from J, with 14 bases in between. The CDR3 protein is CASSLDTSNRYEQYF. The CDR3 nucleotides read TGTGCCAGCAGCTTAGATACTAGCAATAGATACGAGCAGTACTTC.

This clone has more than one count but fewer than ten. This chain uses TRBV6-2 or TRBV6-3 with TRBJ2-1; TRBD2 agrees at 7 bases. V was pared by 4 bases and J by 4 bases, with 1 base of the junction left unmatched. The CDR3 is 13 residues long. Per germline, CDR1 MNHEY and CDR2 SVGEGT. This CDR3 is CASSWGGYNEQFF. CDR3 DNA: TGTGCCAGCAGTTGGGGGGGGTACAATGAGCAGTTCTTC.

The V gene is TRBV11-3, the J gene TRBJ2-1; 13 bases line up with TRBD2. Germline V CDR1 and CDR2: SGHNT, YENEEA. V dropped 0 bases and J dropped 9; count of bases not matched to a gene: 8. The length of the CDR3 is 17 residues. For the CDR3, the DNA is TGTGCCAGCAGCTTAGAGCCCGGACTAGCGGGAGACGGTGAGCAGTTCTTC. Translated: CASSLEPGLAGDGEQFF.

The chain joins TRBV28 to TRBJ1-5; D may be TRBD1 (6 bases). CDR1 and CDR2 (germline): MDHEN, SYDVKM. The CDR3 totals 12 residues. Trimming shortened V by 9 bases and J by 7 bases, and 13 bases separated the two germline ends. The CDR3 is CASGGADQPQHF. The CDR3 coding sequence is TGTGCCAGTGGGGGGGCGGACCAGCCCCAGCATTTT. Combining the CDR3 with reference TRBV28 and TRBJ1-5 gives the whole variable domain DVKVTQSSRYLVKRTGEKVFLECVQDMDHENMFWYRQDPGLGLRLIYFSYDVKMKEKGDIPEGYSVSREKKERFSLILESASTNQTSMYLCASGGADQPQHFGDGTRLSIL.